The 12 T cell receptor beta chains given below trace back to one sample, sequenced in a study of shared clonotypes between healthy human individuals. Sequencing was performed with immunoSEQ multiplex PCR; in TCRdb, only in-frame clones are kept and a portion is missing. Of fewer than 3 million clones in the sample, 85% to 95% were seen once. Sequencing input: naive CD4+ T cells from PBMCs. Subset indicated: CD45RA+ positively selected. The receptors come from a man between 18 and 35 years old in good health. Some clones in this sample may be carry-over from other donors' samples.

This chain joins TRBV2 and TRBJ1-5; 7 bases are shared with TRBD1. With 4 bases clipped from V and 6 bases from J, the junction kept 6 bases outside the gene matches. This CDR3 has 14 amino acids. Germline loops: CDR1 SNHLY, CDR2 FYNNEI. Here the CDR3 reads CASSARGGVQPQHF. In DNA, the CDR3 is TGTGCCAGCAGTGCTAGAGGGGGCGTTCAGCCCCAGCATTTT.

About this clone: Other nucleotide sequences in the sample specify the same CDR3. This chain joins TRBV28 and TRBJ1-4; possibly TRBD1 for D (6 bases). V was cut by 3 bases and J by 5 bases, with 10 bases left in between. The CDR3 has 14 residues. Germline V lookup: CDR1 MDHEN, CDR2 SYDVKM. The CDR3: CASSLWTENEKLFF. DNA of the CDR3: TGTGCCAGCAGTTTGTGGACAGAGAATGAAAAACTGTTTTTT. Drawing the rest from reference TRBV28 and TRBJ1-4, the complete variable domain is DVKVTQSSRYLVKRTGEKVFLECVQDMDHENMFWYRQDPGLGLRLIYFSYDVKMKEKGDIPEGYSVSREKKERFSLILESASTNQTSMYLCASSLWTENEKLFFGSGTQLSVL.

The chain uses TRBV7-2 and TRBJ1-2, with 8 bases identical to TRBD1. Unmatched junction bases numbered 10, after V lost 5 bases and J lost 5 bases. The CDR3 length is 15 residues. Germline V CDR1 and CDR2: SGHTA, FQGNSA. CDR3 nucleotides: TGTGCCAGCAGCGGACCTCTAGGGACAGGTTATGGCTACACCTTC. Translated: CASSGPLGTGYGYTF. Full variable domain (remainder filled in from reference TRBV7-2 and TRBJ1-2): GAGVSQSPSNKVTEKGKDVELRCDPISGHTALYWYRQSLGQGLEFLIYFQGNSAPDKSGLPSDRFSAERTGGSVSTLTIQRTQQEDSAVYLCASSGPLGTGYGYTFGSGTRLTVV.

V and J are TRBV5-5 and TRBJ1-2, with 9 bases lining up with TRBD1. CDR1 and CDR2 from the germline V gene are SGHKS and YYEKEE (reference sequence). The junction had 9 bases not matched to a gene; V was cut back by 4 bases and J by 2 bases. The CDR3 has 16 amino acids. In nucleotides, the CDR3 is TGTGCCAGCAGCAGGACCTCGACAGGGGGGAACTATGGCTACACCTTC. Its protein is CASSRTSTGGNYGYTF. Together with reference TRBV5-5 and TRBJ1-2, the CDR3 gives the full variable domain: DAGVTQSPTHLIKTRGQQVTLRCSPISGHKSVSWYQQVLGQGPQFIFQYYEKEERGRGNFPDRFSARQFPNYSSELNVNALLLGDSALYLCASSRTSTGGNYGYTFGSGTRLTVV.

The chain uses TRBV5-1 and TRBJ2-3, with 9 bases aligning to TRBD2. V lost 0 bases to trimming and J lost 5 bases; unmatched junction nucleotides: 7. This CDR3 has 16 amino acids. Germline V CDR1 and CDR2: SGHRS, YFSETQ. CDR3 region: CASSLGLAGIGDTQYF. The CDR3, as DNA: TGCGCCAGCAGCTTGGGCCTAGCGGGGATAGGAGATACGCAGTATTTT.

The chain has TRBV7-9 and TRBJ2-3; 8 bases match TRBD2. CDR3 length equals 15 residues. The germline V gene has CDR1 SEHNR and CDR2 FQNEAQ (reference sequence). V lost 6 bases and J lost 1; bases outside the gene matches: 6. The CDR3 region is CASSPREGGTDTQYF. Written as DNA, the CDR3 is TGTGCCAGCAGTCCTCGGGAGGGAGGCACAGATACGCAGTATTTT.

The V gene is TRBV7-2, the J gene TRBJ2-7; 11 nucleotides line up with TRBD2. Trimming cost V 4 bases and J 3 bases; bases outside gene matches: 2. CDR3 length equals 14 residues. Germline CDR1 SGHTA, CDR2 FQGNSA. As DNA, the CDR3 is TGTGCCAGCAGCTCGACTAGCGGGATCTACGAGCAGTACTTC. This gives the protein CASSSTSGIYEQYF.

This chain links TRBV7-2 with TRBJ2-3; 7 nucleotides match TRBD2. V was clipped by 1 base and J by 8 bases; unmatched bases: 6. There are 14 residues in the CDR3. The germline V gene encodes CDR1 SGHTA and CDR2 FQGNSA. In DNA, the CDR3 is TGTGCCAGCAGCTTAGTTGCGGGAGAAGGTACGCAGTATTTT. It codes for CASSLVAGEGTQYF.

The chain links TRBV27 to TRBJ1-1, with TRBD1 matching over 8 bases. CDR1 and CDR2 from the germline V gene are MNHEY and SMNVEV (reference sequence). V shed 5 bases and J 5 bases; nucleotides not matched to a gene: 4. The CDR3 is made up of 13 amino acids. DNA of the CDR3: TGTGCCAGCAGTCGGACAGGGTATACTGAAGCTTTCTTT. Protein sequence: CASSRTGYTEAFF.

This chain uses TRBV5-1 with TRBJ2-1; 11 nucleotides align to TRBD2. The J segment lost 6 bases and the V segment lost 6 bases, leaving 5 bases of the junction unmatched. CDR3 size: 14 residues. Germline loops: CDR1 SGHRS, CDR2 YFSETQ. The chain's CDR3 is CASIGTSGSNEQFF. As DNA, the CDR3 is TGCGCCAGCATCGGGACTAGCGGAAGCAATGAGCAGTTCTTC.

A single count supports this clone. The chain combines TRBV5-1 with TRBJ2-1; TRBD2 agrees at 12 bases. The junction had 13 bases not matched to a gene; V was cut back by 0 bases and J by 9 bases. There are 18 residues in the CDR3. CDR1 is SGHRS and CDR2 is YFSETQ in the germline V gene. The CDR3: CASSLEASGRVSVFEQFF. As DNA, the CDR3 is TGCGCCAGCAGCTTGGAGGCTAGCGGGAGGGTTAGTGTATTTGAGCAGTTCTTC. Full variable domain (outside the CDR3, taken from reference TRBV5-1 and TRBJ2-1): KAGVTQTPRYLIKTRGQQVTLSCSPISGHRSVSWYQQTPGQGLQFLFEYFSETQRNKGNFPGRFSGRQFSNSRSEMNVSTLELGDSALYLCASSLEASGRVSVFEQFFGPGTRLTVL.

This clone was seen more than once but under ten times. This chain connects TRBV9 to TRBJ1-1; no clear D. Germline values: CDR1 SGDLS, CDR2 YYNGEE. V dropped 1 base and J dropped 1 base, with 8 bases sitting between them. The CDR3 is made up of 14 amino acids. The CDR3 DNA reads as TGTGCCAGCAGCGTACGAGAAACGAACACTGAAGCTTTCTTT. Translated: CASSVRETNTEAFF. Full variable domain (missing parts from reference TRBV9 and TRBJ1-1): DSGVTQTPKHLITATGQRVTLRCSPRSGDLSVYWYQQSLDQGLQFLIQYYNGEERAKGNILERFSAQQFPDLHSELNLSSLELGDSALYFCASSVRETNTEAFFGQGTRLTVV.